The rows below give T cell receptor beta chains drawn from one sample of a study of blood T cell repertoires in COVID-19. The data were produced by immunoSEQ multiplex PCR, yet TCRdb's version contains in-frame clones alone and is incomplete. Of approximately 250,000 clones in the sample, around 89% are singletons; the top ten hold around 4%. The sample consisted of PBMCs or T cells enriched from blood (not recorded which). These receptors came from a woman in her 30s who had recovered from COVID-19. Both conserved end residues are part of each CDR3. Each record gives: CDR3 protein, CDR3 DNA, clone size, J gene, D gene, V gene. D genes are given only for firm matches. Only part of the rows carry a size: once, few, many, or a class if the clone is expanded.

cdr3_aa: CASSIRTRTNEQFF
cdr3_nt: TGTGCCAGTAGTATCCGTACTAGGACGAATGAGCAGTTCTTC
clone_size: .
j_call: TRBJ2-1
d_call: .
v_call: TRBV19

cdr3_aa: CASSPTGWAYTEAFF
cdr3_nt: TGTGCCAGCAGCCCGACAGGGTGGGCGTACACTGAAGCTTTCTTT
clone_size: .
j_call: TRBJ1-1
d_call: TRBD1
v_call: TRBV27

cdr3_aa: CSVGQGVTGPFF
cdr3_nt: TGCAGCGTTGGACAGGGAGTAACGGGGCCTTTCTTT
clone_size: .
j_call: TRBJ1-1
d_call: TRBD1
v_call: TRBV29-1

cdr3_aa: CASSPKGLAGVDTQYF
cdr3_nt: TGTGCCAGCAGCCCCAAGGGACTAGCGGGAGTAGATACGCAGTATTTT
clone_size: .
j_call: TRBJ2-3
d_call: TRBD2
v_call: TRBV7-2

cdr3_aa: CASSPGGGLYGYTF
cdr3_nt: TGTGCCAGCAGCCCGGGAGGTGGGCTTTATGGCTACACCTTC
clone_size: .
j_call: TRBJ1-2
d_call: .
v_call: TRBV11-2

cdr3_aa: CASSLQGPPYEQYF
cdr3_nt: TGTGCCAGCAGTTTACAGGGCCCACCCTACGAGCAGTACTTC
clone_size: many
j_call: TRBJ2-7
d_call: .
v_call: TRBV27

cdr3_aa: CASSAYGGSYEQYF
cdr3_nt: TGCGCCAGCAGCGCCTACGGCGGGTCCTACGAGCAGTACTTC
clone_size: .
j_call: TRBJ2-7
d_call: .
v_call: TRBV5-1

cdr3_aa: CASSPFSGQTGELFF
cdr3_nt: TGTGCCAGTAGTCCGTTCTCTGGACAGACCGGGGAGCTGTTTTTT
clone_size: .
j_call: TRBJ2-2
d_call: .
v_call: TRBV19

cdr3_aa: CASSRLGEREAKFF
cdr3_nt: TGTGCCAGCAGCCGCCTCGGGGAGCGGGAGGCTAAGTTCTTC
clone_size: once
j_call: TRBJ2-1
d_call: TRBD2
v_call: TRBV4-2

cdr3_aa: CASRSTGVVYGYTF
cdr3_nt: TGTGCCAGCAGGTCGACAGGGGTGGTCTATGGCTACACCTTC
clone_size: .
j_call: TRBJ1-2
d_call: TRBD1
v_call: TRBV28

cdr3_aa: CASSLRRDYNEQFF
cdr3_nt: TGTGCCAGCAGTTTGCGACGGGATTACAATGAGCAGTTCTTC
clone_size: .
j_call: TRBJ2-1
d_call: .
v_call: TRBV28

cdr3_aa: CASSPRGQNYGYTF
cdr3_nt: TGTGCCAGCAGCCCGCGAGGACAGAACTATGGCTACACCTTC
clone_size: .
j_call: TRBJ1-2
d_call: .
v_call: TRBV7-2

cdr3_aa: CASSSGTGASNYGYTF
cdr3_nt: TGTGCCAGCAGTTCCGGGACAGGAGCATCTAACTATGGCTACACCTTC
clone_size: .
j_call: TRBJ1-2
d_call: TRBD1
v_call: TRBV6-2/TRBV6-3

cdr3_aa: CASGHSYEQYF
cdr3_nt: TGTGCCAGTGGACACTCCTACGAGCAGTACTTC
clone_size: .
j_call: TRBJ2-7
d_call: .
v_call: TRBV14

cdr3_aa: CATGLAGVARTQYF
cdr3_nt: TGTGCCACGGGACTAGCGGGAGTTGCTCGGACCCAGTACTTC
clone_size: many
j_call: TRBJ2-5
d_call: TRBD2
v_call: TRBV15

cdr3_aa: CASSPGSTEAFF
cdr3_nt: TGTGCCAGCAGCCCGGGGAGCACTGAAGCTTTCTTT
clone_size: once
j_call: TRBJ1-1
d_call: .
v_call: TRBV12-3/TRBV12-4

cdr3_aa: CAWTPLNTEAFF
cdr3_nt: TGTGCCTGGACCCCCCTCAACACTGAAGCTTTCTTT
clone_size: .
j_call: TRBJ1-1
d_call: .
v_call: TRBV30

cdr3_aa: CAWSVGTNSNTEAFF
cdr3_nt: TGTGCCTGGAGTGTAGGGACAAATTCGAACACTGAAGCTTTCTTT
clone_size: .
j_call: TRBJ1-1
d_call: .
v_call: TRBV30